Each of the 13 T cell receptor beta chains below was sequenced from the same sample in a study of T-cell reconstitution after alpha-beta-depleted transplantation in children. It was with unique molecular identifiers that the TCRbeta library was prepared. From the PCR reads, TCRdb called clonotypes with MiXCR, one entry per CDR3 protein. This table holds about 130,000 distinct CDR3 sequences, 8.5% to 10% found once. The material was PBMCs, mostly from graft donor cells, obtained 180 days after TCRalphabeta/CD19-depleted stem cell transplant. The receptors were gathered from a girl under three years old who had a stem cell transplant for combined immunodeficiency, so the T cells may come from the graft donor.

The genes are TRBV24-1 and TRBJ2-5; 7 positions agree with TRBD1. V was clipped by 5 bases and J by 4 bases; unmatched bases: 3. CDR3 size: 13 residues. The germline V gene has CDR1 KGHDR and CDR2 SFDVKD. In DNA, the CDR3 is TGTGCCACCAGTGGGGACAGTTTAGAGACCCAGTACTTC. Protein product: CATSGDSLETQYF.

The chain links TRBV25-1 to TRBJ2-1, with 7 bases fitting TRBD2. Trimming at V came to 4 bases and at J to 4 bases, leaving 1 base not matched to a gene. This CDR3 contains 13 residues. CDR1 is MGHDK, CDR2 SYGVNS, per germline. The CDR3 loop reads CASSGEGYNEQFF. The CDR3 DNA is TGTGCCAGCAGTGGGGAGGGGTACAATGAGCAGTTCTTC.

This clonotype was recorded at least ten times. The CDR3 spells CSVAPSGIYEQFF. In nucleotides, the CDR3 is TGCAGCGTTGCCCCTAGCGGGATTTATGAGCAGTTCTTC. The V call is TRBV29-1, the J call TRBJ2-1; 9 bases fit TRBD2. CDR3 length: 13 amino acids. Germline trimming cut 4 bases from V and 8 bases from J; bases unmatched to any gene: 6. Looked up from germline, CDR1 is SQVTM and CDR2 is ANQGSEA.

This clonotype turned up a few times. The chain couples TRBV20-1 to TRBJ2-2; either TRBD1 or TRBD2 may fit D (7 bases each). Germline CDR1 and CDR2: DFQATT and SNEGSKA (reference sequence). The CDR3 is 14 residues long. V dropped 3 bases and J dropped 6 bases, with 14 bases sitting between them. The CDR3 is CSASETGRAGELFF. DNA of the CDR3: TGCAGTGCTAGTGAGACAGGGAGGGCCGGGGAGCTGTTTTTT.

The chain joins TRBV20-1 to TRBJ2-1, with 12 bases identical to TRBD2. V lost 3 bases to trimming and J lost 3 bases; unmatched junction nucleotides: 3. There are 15 residues in the CDR3. Looked up from germline, CDR1 is DFQATT and CDR2 is SNEGSKA (reference sequence). CDR3 loop: CSASQLAGGYNEQFF. The CDR3 region has the DNA TGCAGTGCTAGTCAACTAGCGGGAGGCTACAATGAGCAGTTCTTC.

The rearrangement links TRBV12-3 or TRBV12-4 to TRBJ2-1, with 9 nucleotides matching TRBD1. The CDR3 sequence is 14 residues long. V lost 1 base and J lost 6; bases outside the gene matches: 1. Here the CDR3 reads CASSLGDRVNEQFF. The DNA for the CDR3 is TGTGCCAGCAGTTTAGGGGACAGGGTCAATGAGCAGTTCTTC.

Only a few counts were recorded for this clonotype. J is TRBJ1-2 and V is TRBV12-3 or TRBV12-4, with a tentative D call TRBD1 (5 bases). V lost 5 bases and J 6 bases, leaving 7 bases between the germline ends. This CDR3 spans 11 amino acids. The CDR3 DNA reads TGTGCCAGCAGTACCAGGGATGGCTACACCTTC. It translates to CASSTRDGYTF.

This clonotype was seen only a few times. The chain carries TRBV7-3 and TRBJ1-6; a possible D gene is TRBD1 (6 bases). This CDR3 has 16 amino acids. Between the trimmed V and J ends, which lost 0 bases and 5 bases, there was a span of 11 bases. Germline loops: CDR1 SGHTA, CDR2 FQGTGA. This chain's CDR3 is CASSLTKGENNSPLHF. For the CDR3, the DNA is TGTGCCAGCAGCTTAACGAAGGGGGAAAATAATTCACCCCTCCACTTT. Using reference TRBV7-3 and TRBJ1-6 for the parts outside the CDR3, the full variable domain is GAGVSQTPSNKVTEKGKYVELRCDPISGHTALYWYRQSLGQGPEFLIYFQGTGAADDSGLPNDRFFAVRPEGSVSTLKIQRTERGDSAVYLCASSLTKGENNSPLHFGNGTRLTVT.

The chain couples TRBV6-2 or TRBV6-3 to TRBJ1-1; tentative D call: TRBD1 (5 bases). The V gene's germline CDR1 is MNHEY and CDR2 SVGEGT. V was clipped by 6 bases and J by 0 bases, with 11 bases between them. The CDR3 is 14 amino acids. CDR3 loop: CASRNGGMNTEAFF. The CDR3 nucleotides are TGTGCCAGCAGGAACGGGGGGATGAACACTGAAGCTTTCTTT.

The chain has TRBV6-2 or TRBV6-3 and TRBJ2-2; no definite D call. Germline V gene lookup returns CDR1 MNHEY and CDR2 SVGEGT. The CDR3 spans 15 residues. The germline V and J ends were trimmed by 0 bases and 1 base, with 6 bases remaining between them. The CDR3 reads CASSYSWLNTGELFF. CDR3 in DNA: TGTGCCAGCAGTTACTCTTGGTTGAACACCGGGGAGCTGTTTTTT.

This clonotype was counted a few times. This sequence joins TRBV5-1 and TRBJ2-2; D may be TRBD1 (6 bases). Germline assignment: CDR1 SGHRS and CDR2 YFSETQ. The V and J ends lost 0 bases and 3 bases respectively, with 18 bases between them. The CDR3 runs 18 residues. Here the CDR3 reads CASSLGLTGLTDTGELFF. The DNA for the CDR3 is TGCGCCAGCAGCTTGGGCCTAACAGGGCTGACGGACACCGGGGAGCTGTTTTTT.

This clonotype was seen only a few times. This sequence joins TRBV5-1 and TRBJ2-1; 7 bases line up with TRBD2. The junction had 10 bases not matched to a gene; V was cut back by 1 base and J by 0 bases. The CDR3 runs to 18 residues. Per germline, CDR1 SGHRS and CDR2 YFSETQ. The CDR3 coding sequence is TGCGCCAGCAGCTTGCCCTCCCGACTAGCCGTCTCCTACAATGAGCAGTTCTTC. It yields the protein CASSLPSRLAVSYNEQFF.

This clonotype was observed a handful of times. V is TRBV7-6 and J is TRBJ2-6; 8 bases are a match to TRBD1. The CDR3 consists of 17 residues. With 4 bases clipped from V and 3 bases from J, the junction kept 8 bases outside the gene matches. Germline V gene lookup returns CDR1 SGHVS and CDR2 FNYEAQ. Here the CDR3 DNA reads TGTGCCAGCAGCTCAATCAGGGGGCGCGATGGGGCCAACGTCCTGACTTTC. This codes for CASSSIRGRDGANVLTF. The full variable domain, in which reference TRBV7-6 and TRBJ2-6 provide the parts outside the CDR3, is GAGVSQSPRYKVTKRGQDVALRCDPISGHVSLYWYRQALGQGPEFLTYFNYEAQQDKSGLPNDRFSAERPEGSISTLTIQRTEQRDSAMYRCASSSIRGRDGANVLTFGAGSRLTVL.